The count of the clone carrying this TCR beta chain is one. Only in-frame clones appear in the TCRdb table, and some are missing; sequencing was by immunoSEQ multiplex PCR. The data hold about 300,000 clones, with around nine tenths observed a single time. These data belong to a study of blood T cell repertoires in COVID-19. CDR1 is SGHKS and CDR2 is YYEKEE in the germline V gene (reference sequence). The ends were cut back, 2 bases at V and 8 bases at J, with 11 bases in the middle. The CDR3 length is 13 residues. The sequence came from a woman in her thirties who had recovered from COVID-19. The specimen was PBMCs or T cells enriched from blood (not recorded which). The rearrangement joins TRBV5-5 to TRBJ2-1; weak D call: TRBD1 (5 bases). The CDR3: CASSFQGGDEQFF. CDR3 in DNA: TGTGCCAGCAGCTTTCAGGGTGGGGATGAGCAGTTCTTC.